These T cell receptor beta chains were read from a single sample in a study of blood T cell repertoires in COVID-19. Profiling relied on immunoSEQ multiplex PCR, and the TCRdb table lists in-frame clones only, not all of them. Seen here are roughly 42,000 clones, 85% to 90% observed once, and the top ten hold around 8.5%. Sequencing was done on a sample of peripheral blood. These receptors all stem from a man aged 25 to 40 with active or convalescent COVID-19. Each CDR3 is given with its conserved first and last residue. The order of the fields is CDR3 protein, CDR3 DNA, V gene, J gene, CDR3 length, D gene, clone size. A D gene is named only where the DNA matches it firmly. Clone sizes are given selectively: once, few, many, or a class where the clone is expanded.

cdr3_aa: CASTRDFAYEQYF; cdr3_nt: TGTGCCAGCACTCGGGACTTCGCCTACGAGCAGTACTTC; v_call: TRBV2; j_call: TRBJ2-7; cdr3_length: 13; d_call: .; clone_size: .
cdr3_aa: CASSPYRVTSGELFF; cdr3_nt: TGTGCCAGCAGCCCCTACAGGGTTACCTCCGGGGAGCTGTTTTTT; v_call: TRBV7-8; j_call: TRBJ2-2; cdr3_length: 15; d_call: .; clone_size: .
cdr3_aa: CASSQRGLAATTDTQYF; cdr3_nt: TGTGCCAGCAGCCAGAGGGGACTAGCGGCGACCACAGATACGCAGTATTTT; v_call: TRBV3-1/TRBV3-2; j_call: TRBJ2-3; cdr3_length: 17; d_call: TRBD2; clone_size: .
cdr3_aa: CASSLGASGTGQETQYF; cdr3_nt: TGTGCCAGCAGCTTAGGAGCTAGCGGGACAGGACAAGAGACCCAGTACTTC; v_call: TRBV11-2; j_call: TRBJ2-5; cdr3_length: 17; d_call: .; clone_size: .
cdr3_aa: CASSHRLNGYTF; cdr3_nt: TGTGCCAGCAGTCACAGGCTTAACGGCTACACCTTC; v_call: TRBV6-2/TRBV6-3; j_call: TRBJ1-2; cdr3_length: 12; d_call: .; clone_size: .
cdr3_aa: CASSVAVGAGYNEQFF; cdr3_nt: TGTGCCAGCAGCGTAGCTGTGGGAGCCGGCTACAATGAGCAGTTCTTC; v_call: TRBV9; j_call: TRBJ2-1; cdr3_length: 16; d_call: .; clone_size: .
cdr3_aa: CASSQDLARGMANEKLFF; cdr3_nt: TGCGCCAGCAGCCAAGATTTGGCCAGGGGTATGGCTAATGAAAAACTGTTTTTT; v_call: TRBV4-1; j_call: TRBJ1-4; cdr3_length: 18; d_call: .; clone_size: .
cdr3_aa: CASSEGGAGGQETQYF; cdr3_nt: TGTGCCAGCAGCGAAGGGGGCGCGGGGGGACAAGAGACCCAGTACTTC; v_call: TRBV7-8; j_call: TRBJ2-5; cdr3_length: 16; d_call: .; clone_size: once
cdr3_aa: CASDSKNTEAFF; cdr3_nt: TGTGCCAGTGACAGTAAGAACACTGAAGCTTTCTTT; v_call: TRBV19; j_call: TRBJ1-1; cdr3_length: 12; d_call: .; clone_size: .
cdr3_aa: CASSPTWDRDSTDTQYF; cdr3_nt: TGCGCCAGCAGCCCGACCTGGGACAGAGATAGCACAGATACGCAGTATTTT; v_call: TRBV4-1; j_call: TRBJ2-3; cdr3_length: 17; d_call: TRBD1; clone_size: .
cdr3_aa: CASSLGQGNTIYF; cdr3_nt: TGTGCCAGCAGCTTGGGACAGGGGAACACCATATATTTT; v_call: TRBV5-4; j_call: TRBJ1-3; cdr3_length: 13; d_call: TRBD1; clone_size: .
cdr3_aa: CASSAASGPHNEQFF; cdr3_nt: TGTGCCAGCAGCGCAGCTAGCGGCCCCCACAATGAGCAGTTCTTC; v_call: TRBV13; j_call: TRBJ2-1; cdr3_length: 15; d_call: TRBD2; clone_size: .
cdr3_aa: CASSVRADVNTGELFF; cdr3_nt: TGTGCCAGCAGCGTGCGGGCAGACGTCAACACCGGGGAGCTGTTTTTT; v_call: TRBV9; j_call: TRBJ2-2; cdr3_length: 16; d_call: .; clone_size: .
cdr3_aa: CASSWGQNTGELFF; cdr3_nt: TGCGCCAGCAGCTGGGGACAAAACACCGGGGAGCTGTTTTTT; v_call: TRBV5-1; j_call: TRBJ2-2; cdr3_length: 14; d_call: .; clone_size: .
cdr3_aa: CASSLPRQGTPTDTQYF; cdr3_nt: TGTGCCAGCAGCTTACCTAGACAGGGGACCCCCACAGATACGCAGTATTTT; v_call: TRBV7-2; j_call: TRBJ2-3; cdr3_length: 17; d_call: TRBD1; clone_size: .
cdr3_aa: CASTRQLGLNTEAFF; cdr3_nt: TGTGCCAGTACCCGACAGCTAGGTTTGAACACTGAAGCTTTCTTT; v_call: TRBV19; j_call: TRBJ1-1; cdr3_length: 15; d_call: .; clone_size: .
cdr3_aa: CASSATSGRDPSNQPQHF; cdr3_nt: TGTGCCAGCAGTGCCACATCCGGGAGGGACCCTAGCAATCAGCCCCAGCATTTT; v_call: TRBV2; j_call: TRBJ1-5; cdr3_length: 18; d_call: .; clone_size: .
cdr3_aa: CASSSSGGIGEAFF; cdr3_nt: TGTGCCAGCAGTTCCTCCGGGGGGATTGGTGAAGCTTTCTTT; v_call: TRBV6-5; j_call: TRBJ1-1; cdr3_length: 14; d_call: .; clone_size: .
cdr3_aa: CASSRHQPNSPLHF; cdr3_nt: TGTGCCAGCAGCCGACACCAGCCTAATTCACCCCTCCACTTT; v_call: TRBV3-1/TRBV3-2; j_call: TRBJ1-6; cdr3_length: 14; d_call: .; clone_size: .
cdr3_aa: CASSPVGLTGDIARQYF; cdr3_nt: TGTGCCAGCTCACCAGTTGGGCTGACAGGTGATATTGCAAGGCAGTATTTT; v_call: TRBV18; j_call: TRBJ2-3; cdr3_length: 17; d_call: .; clone_size: .
cdr3_aa: CASSLNRNYGYTF; cdr3_nt: TGTGCCAGCAGTTTAAACAGGAACTATGGCTACACCTTC; v_call: TRBV27; j_call: TRBJ1-2; cdr3_length: 13; d_call: .; clone_size: .
cdr3_aa: CASSYSIGGGQETQYF; cdr3_nt: TGTGCCAGCAGTTACTCGATCGGGGGTGGCCAAGAGACCCAGTACTTC; v_call: TRBV6-5; j_call: TRBJ2-5; cdr3_length: 16; d_call: .; clone_size: .
cdr3_aa: CASRSDRVRGNTEAFF; cdr3_nt: TGTGCCAGCAGGTCGGACAGGGTGAGGGGAAACACTGAAGCTTTCTTT; v_call: TRBV27; j_call: TRBJ1-1; cdr3_length: 16; d_call: TRBD1; clone_size: .
cdr3_aa: CASSSQGGLTTEAFF; cdr3_nt: TGCGCCAGCAGCTCCCAGGGGGGTTTGACGACTGAAGCTTTCTTT; v_call: TRBV5-1; j_call: TRBJ1-1; cdr3_length: 15; d_call: TRBD1; clone_size: .
cdr3_aa: CATSRGAGFQPQHF; cdr3_nt: TGTGCCACCAGCCGGGGGGCAGGATTTCAGCCCCAGCATTTT; v_call: TRBV24-1; j_call: TRBJ1-5; cdr3_length: 14; d_call: .; clone_size: once
cdr3_aa: CASSHLNTGELFF; cdr3_nt: TGTGCCAGCAGCCATTTAAATACCGGGGAGCTGTTTTTT; v_call: TRBV3-1/TRBV3-2; j_call: TRBJ2-2; cdr3_length: 13; d_call: .; clone_size: .
cdr3_aa: CASSLDRGGEKLFF; cdr3_nt: TGTGCCAGCAGCTTGGACAGGGGGGGTGAAAAACTGTTTTTT; v_call: TRBV11-2; j_call: TRBJ1-4; cdr3_length: 14; d_call: TRBD1; clone_size: .
cdr3_aa: CSVAGTVNTEAFF; cdr3_nt: TGCAGCGTTGCGGGGACAGTGAACACTGAAGCTTTCTTT; v_call: TRBV29-1; j_call: TRBJ1-1; cdr3_length: 13; d_call: TRBD1; clone_size: .
cdr3_aa: CASSPQYQPQHF; cdr3_nt: TGTGCCAGCAGTCCTCAGTATCAGCCCCAGCATTTT; v_call: TRBV28; j_call: TRBJ1-5; cdr3_length: 12; d_call: .; clone_size: .
cdr3_aa: CASAPRVPLNTQYF; cdr3_nt: TGTGCTAGTGCCCCCAGGGTCCCCCTAAATACGCAGTATTTT; v_call: TRBV12-5; j_call: TRBJ2-3; cdr3_length: 14; d_call: .; clone_size: .
cdr3_aa: CAISSTGVNTEAFF; cdr3_nt: TGTGCCATCAGTAGCACAGGGGTGAACACTGAAGCTTTCTTT; v_call: TRBV10-3; j_call: TRBJ1-1; cdr3_length: 14; d_call: TRBD1; clone_size: once
cdr3_aa: CASVIRGGTEAFF; cdr3_nt: TGTGCCAGCGTTATCCGGGGAGGGACTGAAGCTTTCTTT; v_call: TRBV6-5; j_call: TRBJ1-1; cdr3_length: 13; d_call: .; clone_size: .
cdr3_aa: CASSLVRQGANEQFF; cdr3_nt: TGCGCCAGCAGCTTGGTTCGACAGGGGGCGAATGAGCAGTTCTTC; v_call: TRBV5-1; j_call: TRBJ2-1; cdr3_length: 15; d_call: TRBD1; clone_size: few
cdr3_aa: CAWRGRGQHFSGNTIYF; cdr3_nt: TGTGCCTGGAGGGGAAGGGGACAGCATTTCTCTGGAAACACCATATATTTT; v_call: TRBV30; j_call: TRBJ1-3; cdr3_length: 17; d_call: TRBD1; clone_size: .
cdr3_aa: CASSFTEYVFF; cdr3_nt: TGTGCCAGCAGTTTCACAGAATATGTGTTCTTC; v_call: TRBV7-9; j_call: TRBJ2-1; cdr3_length: 11; d_call: .; clone_size: .
cdr3_aa: CASSLNRDRGTEQYF; cdr3_nt: TGTGCCAGCTCACTAAACCGGGACAGGGGGACCGAGCAGTACTTC; v_call: TRBV18; j_call: TRBJ2-7; cdr3_length: 15; d_call: TRBD1; clone_size: .
cdr3_aa: CASSPGGFEQFF; cdr3_nt: TGTGCCAGCAGCCCGGGGGGGTTTGAGCAGTTCTTC; v_call: TRBV11-3; j_call: TRBJ2-1; cdr3_length: 12; d_call: TRBD2; clone_size: .
cdr3_aa: CASSPQLLTGPRLFF; cdr3_nt: TGTGCCAGCAGCCCGCAACTACTAACAGGCCCGCGACTGTTTTTT; v_call: TRBV3-1/TRBV3-2; j_call: TRBJ1-4; cdr3_length: 15; d_call: .; clone_size: .
cdr3_aa: CSASHSTQPQHF; cdr3_nt: TGCAGTGCTAGTCACTCCACCCAGCCCCAGCATTTT; v_call: TRBV20-1; j_call: TRBJ1-5; cdr3_length: 12; d_call: .; clone_size: .
cdr3_aa: CAWSVLGGPLSGNTIYF; cdr3_nt: TGTGCCTGGAGTGTACTTGGAGGTCCCCTCTCTGGAAACACCATATATTTT; v_call: TRBV30; j_call: TRBJ1-3; cdr3_length: 17; d_call: .; clone_size: .
cdr3_aa: CASSTNGRPLQETQYF; cdr3_nt: TGTGCCAGCAGTACAAACGGGAGGCCTCTACAAGAGACCCAGTACTTC; v_call: TRBV11-3; j_call: TRBJ2-5; cdr3_length: 16; d_call: TRBD2; clone_size: once
cdr3_aa: CAAGQGPYNEQFF; cdr3_nt: TGCGCCGCCGGGCAGGGGCCCTACAATGAGCAGTTCTTC; v_call: TRBV10-2; j_call: TRBJ2-1; cdr3_length: 13; d_call: .; clone_size: .
cdr3_aa: CATSREQVYNEQFF; cdr3_nt: TGTGCCACCAGCAGAGAACAGGTCTACAATGAGCAGTTCTTC; v_call: TRBV15; j_call: TRBJ2-1; cdr3_length: 14; d_call: .; clone_size: .
cdr3_aa: CASSPTGVRNDGYTF; cdr3_nt: TGTGCCAGCAGTCCGACAGGGGTCAGAAATGATGGCTACACCTTC; v_call: TRBV6-6; j_call: TRBJ1-2; cdr3_length: 15; d_call: TRBD1; clone_size: .
cdr3_aa: CASRQGEVADTQYF; cdr3_nt: TGTGCCAGCAGACAGGGTGAAGTGGCAGATACGCAGTATTTT; v_call: TRBV2; j_call: TRBJ2-3; cdr3_length: 14; d_call: .; clone_size: .
cdr3_aa: CALADGSYNEQFF; cdr3_nt: TGTGCTCTAGCCGATGGCTCCTACAATGAGCAGTTCTTC; v_call: TRBV30; j_call: TRBJ2-1; cdr3_length: 13; d_call: .; clone_size: .
cdr3_aa: CASSLYETEAFF; cdr3_nt: TGTGCCAGCAGTTTGTATGAGACTGAAGCTTTCTTT; v_call: TRBV12-3/TRBV12-4; j_call: TRBJ1-1; cdr3_length: 12; d_call: .; clone_size: .
cdr3_aa: CSVVVRGRGMNTEAFF; cdr3_nt: TGCAGCGTTGTTGTCAGGGGAAGGGGTATGAACACTGAAGCTTTCTTT; v_call: TRBV29-1; j_call: TRBJ1-1; cdr3_length: 16; d_call: .; clone_size: .
cdr3_aa: CASSFSGGVQETQYF; cdr3_nt: TGTGCCAGCAGCTTTTCCGGCGGGGTCCAAGAGACCCAGTACTTC; v_call: TRBV7-6; j_call: TRBJ2-5; cdr3_length: 15; d_call: .; clone_size: .
cdr3_aa: CASSDLVNTGELFF; cdr3_nt: TGCGCCAGCAGTGATTTAGTCAACACCGGGGAGCTGTTTTTT; v_call: TRBV10-2; j_call: TRBJ2-2; cdr3_length: 14; d_call: .; clone_size: .